This is a list of T cell receptor beta chains from one sample in a study of Ad26.COV2.S vaccination and SARS-CoV-2 variants. Only in-frame clones appear in the TCRdb table, and some are missing; sequencing was by immunoSEQ multiplex PCR. Among about 400,000 clones listed, more than 85% were seen once. The sample consisted of peripheral blood, taken in a trial of Ad26.COV2.S vaccine versus placebo. The receptors were sampled from a person aged 18-65 years who received the Ad26.COV2.S COVID-19 vaccine or a placebo. Each CDR3 is given with its conserved first and last residue.

>TRBV5-4
CASSFGGMRETQYF
>TRBV5-8
CASSFRGLGNTIYF
>TRBV4-2
CASSPLRSGSSYNEQFF
>TRBV7-6
CASSPRTSGGTDTQYF
>TRBV7-8
CASIPSMGGGGAAYNEQFF
>TRBV10-1
CASGVGLAIYEQYF
>TRBV20-1
CSAGSTETQYF
>TRBV5-4
CASSPGQAIEAFF
>TRBV28
CASSLWGNTDTQYF
>TRBV10-3
CAISESVFEGVYGYTF
>TRBV7-2
CASSLVDSYNSPLHF
>TRBV5-1
CASSLSGEGTDTQYF
>TRBV6-4
CASSDSMGVTDTQYF
>TRBV9
CASSALGTANTEAFF
>TRBV19
CASSINREHQPQHF
>TRBV5-1
CASSLGVSQNSPLHF
>TRBV19
CASSSGDEGLATQYF
>TRBV5-1
CASGNGGDYGYTF
>TRBV19
CATSLGQSSNQPQHF
>TRBV11-2
CASSFGTGEAFF
>TRBV5-1
CASSLGTVNTEAFF
>TRBV6-5
CASSYWGPANEKLFF
>TRBV7-2
CASSLGGQETQYF
>TRBV12-3/TRBV12-4
CASSPGPEQFF
>TRBV5-1
CASSRGQGAYEQYF
>TRBV27
CASSFNGYEAFF
>TRBV7-2
CASSADSREETQYF
>TRBV7-2
CASSLTRGRTGELFF
>TRBV28
CASSTGGAIDYEQYF
>TRBV2
CASSLQGADGQPQHF
>TRBV27
CASSGYRDREPYEQYF
>TRBV6-5
CASRSQGSSAEKLFF
>TRBV12-3/TRBV12-4
CASSLLPGGELFF
>TRBV29-1
CSVTTGGAGETQYF
>TRBV9
CASSASTGYNEQFF
>TRBV9
CASSAGTGGGELFF
>TRBV10-1
CANPGETQYF
>TRBV19
CASNTGRNSGELFF
>TRBV13
CASSAHQWGQGEYEQYF
>TRBV5-1
CASRVGTNTGELFF
>TRBV30
CAWSLRQGPAGSPLHF
>TRBV9
CASSVQTGSGAEAFF
>TRBV3-1/TRBV3-2
CASSHFSGSSTDTQYF
>TRBV11-2
CASSSVDGRYGYTF
>TRBV2
CATTRGWNTEAFF
>TRBV9
CASSAGTASNQPQHF
>TRBV7-9
CASSLWTGGFNEQFF
>TRBV19
CASRADSLNTGELFF
>TRBV6-5
CASSYTGEQFF
>TRBV11-2
CASSSDRFNYGYTF
>TRBV6-2/TRBV6-3
CASSYWQTSGANVLTF
>TRBV6-2/TRBV6-3
CASSSGLAGGQETQYF